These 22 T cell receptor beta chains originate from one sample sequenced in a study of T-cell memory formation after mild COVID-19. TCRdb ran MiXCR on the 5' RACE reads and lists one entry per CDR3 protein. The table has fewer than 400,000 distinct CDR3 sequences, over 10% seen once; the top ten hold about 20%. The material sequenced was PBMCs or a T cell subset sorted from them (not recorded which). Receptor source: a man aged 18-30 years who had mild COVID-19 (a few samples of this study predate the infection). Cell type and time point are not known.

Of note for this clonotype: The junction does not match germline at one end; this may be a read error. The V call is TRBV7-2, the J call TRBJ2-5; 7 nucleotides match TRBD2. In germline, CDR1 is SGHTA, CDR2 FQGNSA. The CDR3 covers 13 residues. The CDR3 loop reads CASRELAMETQCF. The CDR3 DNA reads TGTGCCAGCAGGGAACTAGCGATGGAGACCCAGTGCTTC.

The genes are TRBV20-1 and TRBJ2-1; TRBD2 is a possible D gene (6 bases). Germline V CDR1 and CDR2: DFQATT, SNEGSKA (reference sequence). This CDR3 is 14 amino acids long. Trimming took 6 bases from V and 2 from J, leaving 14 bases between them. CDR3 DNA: TGCAGTGCAGCGGGCGGGGTAACCTACAATGAGCAGTTCTTC. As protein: CSAAGGVTYNEQFF.

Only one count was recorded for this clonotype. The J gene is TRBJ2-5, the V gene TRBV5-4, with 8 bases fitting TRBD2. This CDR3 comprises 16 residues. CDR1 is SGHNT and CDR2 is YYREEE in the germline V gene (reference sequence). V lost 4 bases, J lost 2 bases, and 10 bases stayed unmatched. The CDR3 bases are TGTGCCAGCAGCCCCCCGGGGGCGGGGGGACAAGAGACCCAGTACTTC. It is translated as CASSPPGAGGQETQYF.

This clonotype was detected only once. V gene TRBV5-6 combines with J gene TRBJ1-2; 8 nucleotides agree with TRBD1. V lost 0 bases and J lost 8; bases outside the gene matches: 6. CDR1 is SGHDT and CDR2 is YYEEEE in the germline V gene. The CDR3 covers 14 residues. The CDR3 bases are TGTGCCAGCAGCTTGGACAGGGGGATCTTGGGCTACACCTTC. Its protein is CASSLDRGILGYTF.

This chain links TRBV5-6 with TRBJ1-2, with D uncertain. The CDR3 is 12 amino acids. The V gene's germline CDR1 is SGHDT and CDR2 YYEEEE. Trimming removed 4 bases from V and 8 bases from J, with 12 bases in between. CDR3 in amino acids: CASSEDPWGYTF. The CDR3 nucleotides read TGTGCCAGCAGCGAAGACCCGTGGGGCTACACCTTC.

CDR3 in amino acids: CASSQLDNQPQHF. As DNA, the CDR3 is TGCGCCAGCAGCCAACTAGACAATCAGCCCCAGCATTTT. The rearrangement uses TRBV4-1 and TRBJ1-5; D is uncertain. CDR3 length equals 13 residues. The germline CDR1 and CDR2 sequences are MGHRA and YSYEKL. Trimming shortened V by 2 bases and J by 3 bases, and 5 bases separated the two germline ends.

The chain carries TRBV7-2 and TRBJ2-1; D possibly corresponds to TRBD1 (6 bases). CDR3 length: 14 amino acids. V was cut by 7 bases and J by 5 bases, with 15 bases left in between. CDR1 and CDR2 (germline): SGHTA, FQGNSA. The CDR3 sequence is CASTVVGANNEQFF. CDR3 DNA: TGTGCCAGCACCGTTGTGGGGGCCAACAATGAGCAGTTCTTC. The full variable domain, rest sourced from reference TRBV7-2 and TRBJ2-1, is GAGVSQSPSNKVTEKGKDVELRCDPISGHTALYWYRQSLGQGLEFLIYFQGNSAPDKSGLPSDRFSAERTGGSVSTLTIQRTQQEDSAVYLCASTVVGANNEQFFGPGTRLTVL.

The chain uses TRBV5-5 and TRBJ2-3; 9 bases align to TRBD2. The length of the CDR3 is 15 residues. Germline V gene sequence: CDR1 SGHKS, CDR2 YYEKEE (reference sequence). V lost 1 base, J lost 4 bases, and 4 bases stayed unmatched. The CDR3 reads CASSLPSGAADTQYF. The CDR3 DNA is TGTGCCAGCAGCTTGCCTAGCGGGGCGGCAGATACGCAGTATTTT.

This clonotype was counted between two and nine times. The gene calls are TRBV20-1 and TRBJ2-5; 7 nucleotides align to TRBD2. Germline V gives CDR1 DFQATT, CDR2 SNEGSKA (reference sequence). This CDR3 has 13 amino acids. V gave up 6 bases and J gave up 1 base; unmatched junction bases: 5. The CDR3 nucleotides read TGCAGTGCCAATCTAGCGGCCCAAGAGACCCAGTACTTC. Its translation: CSANLAAQETQYF.

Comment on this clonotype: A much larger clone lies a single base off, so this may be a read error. CDR3 coding DNA: TGTGCCATCAGCACCGGGACAGGGTACAATGAGCAGTTCTTC. Protein sequence: CAISTGTGYNEQFF. This chain uses TRBV10-3 with TRBJ2-1; 9 bases match TRBD1. This CDR3 is built from 14 residues. Looked up from germline, CDR1 is ENHRY and CDR2 is SYGVKD. Trimming cost V 6 bases and J 4 bases; bases outside gene matches: 4.

CDR3 DNA: TGTGCCACCCGGAGATTGGCCGAGGCAGATACGCAGTATTTT. As protein: CATRRLAEADTQYF. The V gene is TRBV7-9, the J gene TRBJ2-3; unclear D gene. CDR3 length: 14 residues. Trimming shortened V by 10 bases and J by 4 bases, and 18 bases separated the two germline ends. Germline V lookup: CDR1 SEHNR, CDR2 FQNEAQ (reference sequence).

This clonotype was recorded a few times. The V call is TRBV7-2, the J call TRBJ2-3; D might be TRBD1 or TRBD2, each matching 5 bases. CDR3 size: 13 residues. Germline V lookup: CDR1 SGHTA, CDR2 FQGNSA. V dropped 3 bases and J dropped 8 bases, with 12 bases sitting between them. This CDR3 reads CASSLGDGRTQYF. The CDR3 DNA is TGTGCCAGCAGCTTGGGGGACGGCCGTACGCAGTATTTT.

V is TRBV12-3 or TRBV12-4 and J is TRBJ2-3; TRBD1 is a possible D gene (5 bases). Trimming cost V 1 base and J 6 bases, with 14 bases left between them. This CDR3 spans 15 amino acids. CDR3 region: CASSLGPIHRDTQYF. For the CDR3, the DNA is TGTGCCAGCAGTTTAGGGCCTATCCACAGGGATACGCAGTATTTT.

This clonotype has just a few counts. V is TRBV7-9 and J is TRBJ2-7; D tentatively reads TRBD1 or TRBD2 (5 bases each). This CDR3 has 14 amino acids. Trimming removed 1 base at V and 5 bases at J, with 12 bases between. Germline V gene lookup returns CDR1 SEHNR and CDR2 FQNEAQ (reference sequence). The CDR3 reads CASSLGGRGNEQYF. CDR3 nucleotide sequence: TGTGCCAGCAGCTTAGGGGGACGAGGAAACGAGCAGTACTTC.

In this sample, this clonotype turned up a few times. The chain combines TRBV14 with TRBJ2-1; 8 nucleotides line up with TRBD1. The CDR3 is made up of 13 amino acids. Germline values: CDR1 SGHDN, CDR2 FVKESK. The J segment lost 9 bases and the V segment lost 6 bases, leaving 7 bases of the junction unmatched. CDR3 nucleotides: TGTGCCAGCAGGGCGACAGGGGCTCTTGAGCAGTTCTTC. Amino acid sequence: CASRATGALEQFF.

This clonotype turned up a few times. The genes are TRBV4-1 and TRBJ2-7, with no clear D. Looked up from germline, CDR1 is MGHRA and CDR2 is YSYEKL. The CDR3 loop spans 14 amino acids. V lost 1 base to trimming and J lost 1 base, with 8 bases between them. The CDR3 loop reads CASSQGHGSYEQYF. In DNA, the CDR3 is TGCGCCAGCAGCCAAGGCCATGGATCCTACGAGCAGTACTTC.

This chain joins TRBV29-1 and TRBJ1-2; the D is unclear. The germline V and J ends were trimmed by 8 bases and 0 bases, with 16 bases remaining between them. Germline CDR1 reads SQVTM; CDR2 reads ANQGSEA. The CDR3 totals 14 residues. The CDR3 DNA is TGCAGCCTTACCAACAGCGATACTAACTATGGCTACACCTTC. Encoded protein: CSLTNSDTNYGYTF.

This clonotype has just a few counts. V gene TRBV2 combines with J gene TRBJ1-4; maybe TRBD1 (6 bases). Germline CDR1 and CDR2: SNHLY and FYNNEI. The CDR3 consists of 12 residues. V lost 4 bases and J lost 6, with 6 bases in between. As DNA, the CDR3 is TGTGCCAGCAGTGGGACAGATGAAAAACTGTTTTTT. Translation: CASSGTDEKLFF.

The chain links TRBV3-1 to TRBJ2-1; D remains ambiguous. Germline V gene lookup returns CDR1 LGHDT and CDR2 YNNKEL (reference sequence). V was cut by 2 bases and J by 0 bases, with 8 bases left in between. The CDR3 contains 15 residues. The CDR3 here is CASSQYSSSYNEQFF. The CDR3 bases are TGTGCCAGCAGCCAATACTCGAGCTCCTACAATGAGCAGTTCTTC.

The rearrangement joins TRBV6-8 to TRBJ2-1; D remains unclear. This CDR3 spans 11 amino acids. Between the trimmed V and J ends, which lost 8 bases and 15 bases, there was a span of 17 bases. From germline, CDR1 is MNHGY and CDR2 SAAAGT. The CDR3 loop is CASGPDDFRFF. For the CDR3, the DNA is TGTGCCAGCGGACCTGATGACTTTCGGTTCTTC.

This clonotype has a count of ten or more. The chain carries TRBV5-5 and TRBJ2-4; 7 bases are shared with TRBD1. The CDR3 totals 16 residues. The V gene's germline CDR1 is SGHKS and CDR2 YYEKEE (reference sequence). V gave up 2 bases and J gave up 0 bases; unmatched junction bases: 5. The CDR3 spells CASSFRTGLAKNIQYF. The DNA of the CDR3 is TGTGCCAGCAGCTTCAGGACAGGACTAGCCAAAAACATTCAGTACTTC.

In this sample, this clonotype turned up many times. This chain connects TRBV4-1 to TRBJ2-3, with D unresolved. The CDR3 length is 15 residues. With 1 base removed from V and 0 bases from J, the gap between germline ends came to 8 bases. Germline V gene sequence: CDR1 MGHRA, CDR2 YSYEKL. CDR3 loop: CASSQVQGSTDTQYF. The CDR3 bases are TGCGCCAGCAGCCAAGTTCAAGGAAGCACAGATACGCAGTATTTT.